These T cell receptor beta chains were read from a single sample in a study of tumor-infiltrating lymphocytes in primary liver carcinoma. TCRdb re-called the multiplex PCR reads through MiXCR, storing one row per CDR3 protein. The profile shows around 210,000 distinct CDR3 sequences, around 60% of them singletons. What was sequenced was peripheral blood. All receptors derive from a woman aged 55-75 years with primary liver carcinoma and hepatitis B virus infection. The CDR3 runs from the conserved cysteine through the conserved F or W. A D gene is named only where the DNA matches it firmly. Expanded clones get a size class; other rows say once, few or many, or leave the size out.

D gene	J gene	clone size	V gene	CDR3 DNA	CDR3 protein
-	TRBJ1-5	-	TRBV6-6	TGTGCCAGCACCGCGGAAAGGTATAGCAATCAGCTCCAGCATTTT	CASTAERYSNQLQHF
-	TRBJ1-1	many	TRBV11-2	TGTGCCAGCAGCCTCGCCGCTTACACTGAAGCTTTCTTT	CASSLAAYTEAFF
-	TRBJ2-7	once	TRBV5-1	TGCGCCAGCAGCTTTTTCACCTCCTACGAGCAGTACTTC	CASSFFTSYEQYF
-	TRBJ2-2	-	TRBV12-5	TGTGCTAGTGGTTTGGCCCGGGGAGGATCGTCCTGGAACACCGGGGAGCTGTTTTTT	CASGLARGGSSWNTGELFF
TRBD1	TRBJ2-3	-	TRBV5-1	TGCGCCAGCAGTTTCGGGACAGGGGGTGGCACAGATACGCAGTATTTT	CASSFGTGGGTDTQYF
-	TRBJ2-7	-	TRBV6-5	TGTGTCAGCAGTTACTCGCAGGGGACCTCCTATGAGCAGTACTTC	CVSSYSQGTSYEQYF
TRBD1	TRBJ2-1	-	TRBV29-1	TGCAGCGTTTCCGGGACAGGGGTCTCCGATGTGCAGTTCTTC	CSVSGTGVSDVQFF
-	TRBJ2-4	few	TRBV7-9	TGTGCCAGCAGCTCCGCGGACATTCAGTACTTC	CASSSADIQYF
TRBD2	TRBJ2-1	once	TRBV11-2	TGTGCCAGCAGCTTAGAGACAAGCGGGACTTTATTCTACAATGAGCAGTTCTTC	CASSLETSGTLFYNEQFF
-	TRBJ2-1	-	TRBV7-9	TGTGCCAGCAGCCAAGGGACCATCAATGAGCAGTTCTTC	CASSQGTINEQFF
TRBD2	TRBJ2-1	once	TRBV24-1	TGTGCCACCAGTGATTTGCAGACTAGCGGGAGAGGTGAGCAGTTCTTC	CATSDLQTSGRGEQFF
-	TRBJ2-3	few	TRBV5-5	TGTGCCAGCAGCCAACTAGGCGGCACAGATACGCAGTATTTT	CASSQLGGTDTQYF
TRBD2	TRBJ2-4	-	TRBV11-2	TGTGCCAGCGGCTTAAGTCGAGCGGGAGCTCATTTAGCCAAAAACATTCAGTACTTC	CASGLSRAGAHLAKNIQYF
-	TRBJ2-1	-	TRBV11-2	TGTGACAGCAGCTTAGAGAGTAGCGGTTACAATGAGCAGTTCTTC	CDSSLESSGYNEQFF
TRBD1	TRBJ1-5	many	TRBV7-9	TGTGCCAGCAGCAAAACGACAGGGGGCAATCAGCCCCAGCATTTT	CASSKTTGGNQPQHF
-	TRBJ1-2	-	TRBV7-8	TGTACCAGCAGCTTCGCAGGGGCAGTTCAAGGCTACACCTTC	CTSSFAGAVQGYTF
-	TRBJ2-1	-	TRBV7-9	TGTGCCAGCAGCTTAAGTGGCGGCAATGAGCAGTTCTTC	CASSLSGGNEQFF
-	TRBJ1-3	once	TRBV6-5	TGTGCCAGCAGTCAGACAGGCCACTCTGGAAACACCATATATTTT	CASSQTGHSGNTIYF
-	TRBJ2-5	-	TRBV12-3/TRBV12-4	TGTGCTAGCATCACTGACCTCGGGACCCAGTACTTC	CASITDLGTQYF
-	TRBJ2-7	-	TRBV11-3	TGTGCCAGCAGCTTAGTGAAAGCAATCCCCTACGAGCAGTACTTC	CASSLVKAIPYEQYF
-	TRBJ2-1	many	TRBV12-3/TRBV12-4	TGTGCCAGCGGGCATAGCCCCTACAATGAGCAGTTCTTC	CASGHSPYNEQFF
-	TRBJ2-7	-	TRBV6-5	TGTGCCAGCAGTTACACCTTTGACAGAGTCCACGAGCAGCACTTC	CASSYTFDRVHEQHF
TRBD2	TRBJ2-3	-	TRBV6-9	TGTGCCAGCAGTTACGGAAGCAGGACTAGCACAGATACACAGTATTTT	CASSYGSRTSTDTQYF
-	TRBJ2-2	few	TRBV7-9	TGTGCCAGCAGCTTAGTAACCGGGGAGCTGTTTTTT	CASSLVTGELFF
-	TRBJ2-7	-	TRBV6-5	TGTGTCAGCAGTTACAGGTTTACGGGTTCCTACGTGCAGTACTTC	CVSSYRFTGSYVQYF
-	TRBJ2-2	-	TRBV2	TGTGCCAGCAGTTACCTAGGCACAATGGGGAACACCGGGGAGCTGTTTTTT	CASSYLGTMGNTGELFF
TRBD1	TRBJ1-3	-	TRBV11-2	TGCGCCAGCAGCGACCGGACAGGGAGAAACACCATATATTTT	CASSDRTGRNTIYF
TRBD2	TRBJ2-1	-	TRBV5-5	TGTGCTAGCAGCACAGGGACTAGCGGTTACAATGAGCAGTTCTTC	CASSTGTSGYNEQFF